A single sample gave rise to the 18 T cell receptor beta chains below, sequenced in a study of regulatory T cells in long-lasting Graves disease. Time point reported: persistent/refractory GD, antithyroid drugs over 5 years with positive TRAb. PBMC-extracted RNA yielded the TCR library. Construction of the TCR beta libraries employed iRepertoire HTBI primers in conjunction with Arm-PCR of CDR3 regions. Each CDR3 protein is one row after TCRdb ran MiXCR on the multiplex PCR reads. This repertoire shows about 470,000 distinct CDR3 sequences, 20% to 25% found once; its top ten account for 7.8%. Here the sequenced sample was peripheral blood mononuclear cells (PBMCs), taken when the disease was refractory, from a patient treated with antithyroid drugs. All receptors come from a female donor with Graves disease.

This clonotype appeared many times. CDR3 bases: TGTGCCAGCAGCCAAGAGAAGCGAGAAGGAGAGACCCAGTACTTC. Its translation: CASSQEKREGETQYF. V and J are TRBV14 and TRBJ2-5, with D unclear. CDR3 size: 15 residues. The germline V gene encodes CDR1 SGHDN and CDR2 FVKESK. V was trimmed by 0 bases and J by 4 bases, leaving 12 bases between them.

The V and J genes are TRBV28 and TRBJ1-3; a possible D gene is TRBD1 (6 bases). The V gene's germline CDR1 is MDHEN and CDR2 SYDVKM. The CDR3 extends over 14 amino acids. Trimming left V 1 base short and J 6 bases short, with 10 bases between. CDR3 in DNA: TGTGCCAGCAGTTTATTCAGGGGAGTAAACACCATATATTTT. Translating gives CASSLFRGVNTIYF.

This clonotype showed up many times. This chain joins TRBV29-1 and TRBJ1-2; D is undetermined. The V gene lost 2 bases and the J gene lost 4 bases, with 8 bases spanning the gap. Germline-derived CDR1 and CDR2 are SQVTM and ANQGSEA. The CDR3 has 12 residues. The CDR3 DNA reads TGCAGCGTTGAACAGGCGATCTATGGCTACACCTTC. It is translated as CSVEQAIYGYTF.

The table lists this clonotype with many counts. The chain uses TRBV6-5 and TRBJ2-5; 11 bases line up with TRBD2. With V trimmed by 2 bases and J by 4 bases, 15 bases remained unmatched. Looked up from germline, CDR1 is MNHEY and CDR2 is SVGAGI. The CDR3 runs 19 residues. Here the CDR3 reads CASSYSRLAGPTPPETQYF. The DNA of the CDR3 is TGTGCCAGCAGTTACAGTAGACTAGCGGGACCGACCCCTCCAGAGACCCAGTACTTC.

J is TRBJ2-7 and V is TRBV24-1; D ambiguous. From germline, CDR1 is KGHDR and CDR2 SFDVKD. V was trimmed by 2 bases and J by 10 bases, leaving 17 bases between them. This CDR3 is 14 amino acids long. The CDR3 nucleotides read TGTGCCACCAGTGATTCTCCCTCTGGGAAGGAACAGTACTTC. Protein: CATSDSPSGKEQYF.

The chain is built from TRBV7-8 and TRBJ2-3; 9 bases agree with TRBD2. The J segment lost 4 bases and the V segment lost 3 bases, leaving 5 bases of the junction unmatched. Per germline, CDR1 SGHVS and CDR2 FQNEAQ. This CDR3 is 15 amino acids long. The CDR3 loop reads CASSLYSGRSDTQYF. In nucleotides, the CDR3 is TGTGCCAGCAGCTTGTACAGCGGGAGGTCAGATACGCAGTATTTT.

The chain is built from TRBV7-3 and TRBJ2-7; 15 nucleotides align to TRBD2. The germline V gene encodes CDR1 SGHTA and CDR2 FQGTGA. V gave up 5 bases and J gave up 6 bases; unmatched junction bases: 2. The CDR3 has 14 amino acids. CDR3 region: CASSAGLAGGEQYF. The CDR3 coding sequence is TGTGCCAGCAGCGCGGGACTAGCGGGAGGCGAGCAGTACTTC. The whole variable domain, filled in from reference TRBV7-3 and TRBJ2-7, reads GAGVSQTPSNKVTEKGKYVELRCDPISGHTALYWYRQSLGQGPEFLIYFQGTGAADDSGLPNDRFFAVRPEGSVSTLKIQRTERGDSAVYLCASSAGLAGGEQYFGPGTRLTVT.

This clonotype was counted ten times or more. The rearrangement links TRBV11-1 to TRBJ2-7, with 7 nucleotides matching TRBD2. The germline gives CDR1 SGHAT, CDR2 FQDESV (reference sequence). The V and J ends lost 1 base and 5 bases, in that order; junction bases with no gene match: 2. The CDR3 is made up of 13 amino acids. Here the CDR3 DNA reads TGTGCCAGCAGCTTAGGGGAGGGGAACGAGCAGTACTTC. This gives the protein CASSLGEGNEQYF.

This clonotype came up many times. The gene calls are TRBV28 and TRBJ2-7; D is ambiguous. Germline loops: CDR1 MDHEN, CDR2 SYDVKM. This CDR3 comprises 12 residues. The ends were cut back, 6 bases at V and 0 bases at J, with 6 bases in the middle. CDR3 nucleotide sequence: TGTGCCAGCAGGTCATACTCCTACGAGCAGTACTTC. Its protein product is CASRSYSYEQYF.

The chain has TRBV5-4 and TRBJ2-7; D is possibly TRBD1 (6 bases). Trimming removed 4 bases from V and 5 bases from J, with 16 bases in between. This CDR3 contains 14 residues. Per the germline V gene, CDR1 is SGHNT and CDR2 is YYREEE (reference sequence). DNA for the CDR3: TGTGCCAGCAGCACAACAGGGACGAGCCACGAGCAGTACTTC. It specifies CASSTTGTSHEQYF.

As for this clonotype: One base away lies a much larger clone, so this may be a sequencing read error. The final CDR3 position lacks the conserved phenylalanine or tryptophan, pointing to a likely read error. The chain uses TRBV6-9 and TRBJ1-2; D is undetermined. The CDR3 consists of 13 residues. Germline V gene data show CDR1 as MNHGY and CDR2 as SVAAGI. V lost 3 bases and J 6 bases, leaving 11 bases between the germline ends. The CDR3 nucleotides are TGTGCCAGCAGTTACTCAGGACCCGATGGCTACACCCTC. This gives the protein CASSYSGPDGYTL.

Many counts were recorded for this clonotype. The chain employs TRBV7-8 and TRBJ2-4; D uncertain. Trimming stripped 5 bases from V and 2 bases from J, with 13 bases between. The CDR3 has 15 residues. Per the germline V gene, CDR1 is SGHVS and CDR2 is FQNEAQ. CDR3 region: CASSAATETKNIQYF. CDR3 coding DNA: TGTGCCAGCAGCGCCGCAACGGAGACCAAAAACATTCAGTACTTC.

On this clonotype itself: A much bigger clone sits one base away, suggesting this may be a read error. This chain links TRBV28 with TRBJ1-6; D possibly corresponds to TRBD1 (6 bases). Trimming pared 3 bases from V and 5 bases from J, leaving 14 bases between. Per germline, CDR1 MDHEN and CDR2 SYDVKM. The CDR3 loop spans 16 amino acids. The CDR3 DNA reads TGTGCCAGCAGTTTGTCGAGGACAGCAAATAATTCACCCCTCCACTTT. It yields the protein CASSLSRTANNSPLHF.

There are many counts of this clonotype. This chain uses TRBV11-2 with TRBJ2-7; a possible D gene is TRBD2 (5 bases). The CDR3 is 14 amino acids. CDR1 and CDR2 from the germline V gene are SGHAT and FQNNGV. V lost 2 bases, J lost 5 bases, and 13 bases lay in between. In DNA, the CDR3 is TGTGCCAGCAGCTTAAGCCCAGAGAGGGACGAGCAGTACTTC. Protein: CASSLSPERDEQYF.

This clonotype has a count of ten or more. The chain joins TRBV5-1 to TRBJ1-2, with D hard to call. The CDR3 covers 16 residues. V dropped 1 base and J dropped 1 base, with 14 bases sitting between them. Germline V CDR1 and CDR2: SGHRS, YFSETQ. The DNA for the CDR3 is TGCGCCAGCAGCTTGTATTCAGTGGGCGTTAACTATGGCTACACCTTC. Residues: CASSLYSVGVNYGYTF.

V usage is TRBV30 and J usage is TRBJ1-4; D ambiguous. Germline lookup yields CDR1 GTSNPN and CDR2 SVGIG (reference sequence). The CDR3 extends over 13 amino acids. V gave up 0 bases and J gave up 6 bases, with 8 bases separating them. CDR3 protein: CAWSVMGYEKLFF. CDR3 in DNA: TGTGCCTGGAGTGTAATGGGGTATGAAAAACTGTTTTTT.

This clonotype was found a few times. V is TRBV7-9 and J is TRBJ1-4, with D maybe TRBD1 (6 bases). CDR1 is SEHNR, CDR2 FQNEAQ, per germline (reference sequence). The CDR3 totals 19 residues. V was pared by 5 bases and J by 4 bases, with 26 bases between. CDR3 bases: TGTGCCAGCAGCCCGTTTCGGGGGGGCGTAGGGACCTTTAATGAAAAACTGTTTTTT. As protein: CASSPFRGGVGTFNEKLFF.

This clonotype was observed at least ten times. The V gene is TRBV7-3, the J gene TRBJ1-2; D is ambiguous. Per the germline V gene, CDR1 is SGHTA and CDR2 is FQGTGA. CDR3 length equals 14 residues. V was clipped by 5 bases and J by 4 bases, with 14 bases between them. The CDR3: CASSDPASGYGYTF. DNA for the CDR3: TGTGCCAGCAGCGATCCGGCCTCGGGCTATGGCTACACCTTC.